This T cell receptor beta chain was captured by sequencing in a study of T cell repertoires in cytomegalovirus infection. Looking at the study overall: CMV infection together with matching HLA type was indicated by public TCR beta signatures.

The study, taken as a whole, reports: HLA-C-restricted TCR beta clonotypes specific for CMV led the ex vivo response. Cumulative frequency (of public TCR beta family members) identified carriers of CMV plus the relevant HLA.

Each CDR3 protein gets one entry after TCRdb re-called the reads with MiXCR. The sample lists hundreds of thousands of distinct CDR3 sequences; approximately 40% were seen once. This clonotype came up a few times. Its antigen is as yet unknown. This CDR3 contains 14 residues. Trimming at V came to 1 base and at J to 9 bases, leaving 9 bases not matched to a gene. Germline V gene sequence: CDR1 MDHEN, CDR2 SYDVKM. This clonotype was sampled from a human donor in good health (CMV status not recorded). Some clones in this sample may be carry-over from other donors' samples. Sequencing input: PBMCs. V is TRBV28 and J is TRBJ2-7; 7 bases are shared with TRBD2. The CDR3 region has the DNA TGTGCCAGCAGTTTATCGGGCAGGGAGGGAGTGCAGTACTTC. It specifies CASSLSGREGVQYF. Full variable domain (outside the CDR3, taken from reference TRBV28 and TRBJ2-7): DVKVTQSSRYLVKRTGEKVFLECVQDMDHENMFWYRQDPGLGLRLIYFSYDVKMKEKGDIPEGYSVSREKKERFSLILESASTNQTSMYLCASSLSGREGVQYFGPGTRLTVT.